This TCR beta chain was sequenced in a study of cytomegalovirus exposure and HLA in healthy donors. Study overall: Some 80 million unique TCR sequences came from HLA-typed donors in an early release.

Donors were nominally healthy when sampled, though unrecorded immune exposures were likely. About this clone: Its antigen remains unidentified.

Primers included in the PCR were 60 Vbeta and 13 Jbeta primers. This table comes from immunoSEQ multiplex PCR, and its TCRdb copy is limited to in-frame clones, with some not included. The profile shows around 210,000 clones, around 80% of them singletons. General observations from the study: Later analysis demonstrated an association between a missense DCLRE1C variant and TCR beta V- and J-gene trimming. What TCR beta sequences reportedly achieved was accurate prediction of HLA-A and HLA-B alleles in most subjects.

Sequenced sample: PBMCs. The TCR was taken from a boy younger than 18 in good health and CMV-seronegative.

The CDR3 nucleotides read TGTGCCAGCAGTCGACAGACAGGGAACGAGCAGTACTTC. It translates to CASSRQTGNEQYF. This chain links TRBV6-5 with TRBJ2-7, with 7 bases identical to TRBD1. Germline assignment: CDR1 MNHEY and CDR2 SVGAGI. Trimming at V came to 5 bases and at J to 5 bases, leaving 6 bases not matched to a gene. CDR3 length: 13 amino acids.